This TCR beta chain originates from a study of beta chain features in type 1 diabetes. Overall study results and limits: Among all four CD4+ subsets, Type 1 diabetes patients had TCRB CDR3s that were moderately but significantly shorter.

Of the isolated RNA, all was reverse transcribed, and so the sequenced material was expressed TCRB transcripts. Roughly 3.7 million reads, on average, came from each naive, central memory and regulatory T cell sample. Libraries were prepared by immunoSEQ multiplex PCR; TCRdb keeps only in-frame clonotypes and omits some of them. This sample has a few hundred thousand clones, with less than 30% found just once. Sorted populations all had greater than 98% purity. On this clone: Its cognate antigen is unknown.

V gave up 4 bases and J gave up 0 bases, with 10 bases separating them. CDR1 and CDR2 from the germline V gene are MGHRA and YSYEKL. This CDR3 comprises 16 residues. This receptor was obtained from a woman under 40 with type 1 diabetes. The source material was naive CD4+ T cells from blood. The chain joins TRBV4-1 to TRBJ2-6; D is perhaps TRBD1 (5 bases). The CDR3 DNA sequence: TGCGCCAGCAGCCCGCAGGGCAGCTCTGGGGCCAACGTCCTGACTTTC. Encoded protein: CASSPQGSSGANVLTF.